These 24 T cell receptor beta chains share one sample of origin, sequenced in a study of blood T cell repertoires in COVID-19. Measured with immunoSEQ multiplex PCR; TCRdb has only the in-frame clones, and not every one. The sample gives 100,000 to 150,000 clones, 88% of which show up once; more than 1.5% is in the top ten. Sequencing used peripheral blood. These receptor sequences come from a human donor in a cohort sampled during active COVID-19.

The chain uses TRBV5-4 and TRBJ2-1; 11 bases are shared with TRBD2. Germline V CDR1 and CDR2: SGHNT, YYREEE (reference sequence). Losses at the gene ends were 4 bases for V and 7 bases for J; bases not matched to a gene: 7. CDR3 length: 15 amino acids. The CDR3 DNA is TGTGCCAGCAGCCTACCCGGGACTAGCGGTAATGAGCAGTTCTTC. It specifies CASSLPGTSGNEQFF. Full variable domain (missing parts from reference TRBV5-4 and TRBJ2-1): ETGVTQSPTHLIKTRGQQVTLRCSSQSGHNTVSWYQQALGQGPQFIFQYYREEENGRGNFPPRFSGLQFPNYSSELNVNALELDDSALYLCASSLPGTSGNEQFFGPGTRLTVL.

The V call is TRBV5-6, the J call TRBJ2-7; no clear D gene. V was clipped by 3 bases and J by 2 bases, with 6 bases between them. CDR3 size: 12 residues. Germline V gene sequence: CDR1 SGHDT, CDR2 YYEEEE. CDR3 protein: CASSSGAYEQYF. For the CDR3, the DNA is TGTGCCAGCAGCTCCGGAGCCTACGAGCAGTACTTC. The whole variable domain, filled in from reference TRBV5-6 and TRBJ2-7, reads DAGVTQSPTHLIKTRGQQVTLRCSPKSGHDTVSWYQQALGQGPQFIFQYYEEEERQRGNFPDRFSGHQFPNYSSELNVNALLLGDSALYLCASSSGAYEQYFGPGTRLTVT.

This clone occurred once. This rearrangement joins TRBV4-1 to TRBJ1-1, with D unresolved. Germline CDR1 is MGHRA and CDR2 is YSYEKL. There are 14 residues in the CDR3. The ends were cut back, 2 bases at V and 0 bases at J, with 7 bases in the middle. CDR3 protein: CASSQPLLNTEAFF. The CDR3 nucleotides are TGCGCCAGCAGCCAACCTCTACTGAACACTGAAGCTTTCTTT.

This chain links TRBV11-2 with TRBJ2-1; 10 bases agree with TRBD1. The V segment lost 5 bases and the J segment 8 bases; nucleotides outside the gene matches: 9. Germline CDR1 and CDR2: SGHAT and FQNNGV. The CDR3 covers 15 residues. The CDR3 coding sequence is TGTGCCAGCAGCCTCCGGGACAGGGGTACAGATGAGCAGTTCTTC. Encoded protein: CASSLRDRGTDEQFF. Full variable domain (rest looked up from reference TRBV11-2 and TRBJ2-1): EAGVAQSPRYKIIEKRQSVAFWCNPISGHATLYWYQQILGQGPKLLIQFQNNGVVDDSQLPKDRFSAERLKGVDSTLKIQPAKLEDSAVYLCASSLRDRGTDEQFFGPGTRLTVL.

CDR3 protein: CASSSSGRGSDTQYF. CDR3 nucleotide sequence: TGTGCCAGCAGCTCCAGCGGGAGAGGGTCAGATACGCAGTATTTT. This chain connects TRBV7-9 to TRBJ2-3; 8 bases align to TRBD2. Germline CDR1 reads SEHNR; CDR2 reads FQNEAQ (reference sequence). This CDR3 spans 15 amino acids. V trimming: 4 bases; J trimming: 4 bases; junction bases outside the gene matches: 7.

As DNA, the CDR3 is TGTGCCAGCAGCCCCACCGGAAGCGGTGCGAGCTCCTACGAGCAGTACTTC. Amino acid sequence: CASSPTGSGASSYEQYF. This chain joins TRBV9 and TRBJ2-7, with D possibly being TRBD2 (5 bases). In germline, CDR1 is SGDLS, CDR2 YYNGEE. Trimming took 4 bases from V and 0 from J, leaving 20 bases between them. The length of the CDR3 is 17 residues. Full variable domain (missing parts from reference TRBV9 and TRBJ2-7): DSGVTQTPKHLITATGQRVTLRCSPRSGDLSVYWYQQSLDQGLQFLIQYYNGEERAKGNILERFSAQQFPDLHSELNLSSLELGDSALYFCASSPTGSGASSYEQYFGPGTRLTVT.

The chain has TRBV19 and TRBJ2-3, with D perhaps TRBD2 (6 bases). V shed 6 bases and J shed 5 bases, with 18 bases lying between them. This CDR3 has 15 amino acids. CDR1 and CDR2 from the germline V gene are LNHDA and SQIVND (reference sequence). CDR3 DNA sequence: TGTGCCAGTAGGCCGGGACTCACAAGGGGAGATACGCAGTATTTT. This translates into CASRPGLTRGDTQYF.

The V and J genes are TRBV7-5 and TRBJ2-2; the table calls TRBD2, which could not be checked here. TRBV7-5 is labeled a pseudogene. The CDR3 contains 17 residues. The CDR3, as DNA: TGTGCCAGAAGCCCAGTGGGAGCGGGAGGAAACACCGGGGAGCTGTTTTTT. It encodes CARSPVGAGGNTGELFF.

The chain joins TRBV27 to TRBJ1-5; TRBD1 is a possible D gene (5 bases). V was clipped by 5 bases and J by 4 bases, with 12 bases between them. The CDR3 has 14 residues. Per germline, CDR1 MNHEY and CDR2 SMNVEV (reference sequence). CDR3 sequence: CASSALGGNQPQHF. CDR3 bases: TGTGCCAGCAGTGCCCTCGGGGGAAATCAGCCCCAGCATTTT.

This sequence joins TRBV7-6 and TRBJ2-1; 7 bases line up with TRBD2. This CDR3 has 16 residues. Germline loops: CDR1 SGHVS, CDR2 FNYEAQ. Trimming took 1 base from V and 0 from J; bases not matched to a gene: 3. DNA of the CDR3: TGTGCCAGCAGCTTAGTTGGCGGGAGCTCCTACAATGAGCAGTTCTTC. It encodes CASSLVGGSSYNEQFF. The full variable domain, rest sourced from reference TRBV7-6 and TRBJ2-1, is GAGVSQSPRYKVTKRGQDVALRCDPISGHVSLYWYRQALGQGPEFLTYFNYEAQQDKSGLPNDRFSAERPEGSISTLTIQRTEQRDSAMYRCASSLVGGSSYNEQFFGPGTRLTVL.

The rearrangement links TRBV19 to TRBJ2-6; a weak D match, TRBD2 (5 bases). The CDR3 is 18 amino acids. Germline V gene lookup returns CDR1 LNHDA and CDR2 SQIVND (reference sequence). Deletions cut 1 base from V and 0 bases from J, with 13 bases between. The DNA for the CDR3 is TGTGCCAGTAGTATAGGCGGGTGGGGTATCTCTGGGGCCAACGTCCTGACTTTC. It translates to CASSIGGWGISGANVLTF.

J is TRBJ2-5 and V is TRBV6-5, with D perhaps matching TRBD1 (5 bases). The CDR3 consists of 13 residues. CDR1 and CDR2 (germline): MNHEY, SVGAGI. Trimming took 5 bases from V and 5 from J, leaving 12 bases between them. The CDR3 here is CASSPGMQETQYF. The CDR3 DNA sequence: TGTGCCAGCAGTCCAGGGATGCAGGAGACCCAGTACTTC.

This chain links TRBV6-6 with TRBJ2-3; 7 bases agree with TRBD1. Trimming took 6 bases from V and 3 from J; bases not matched to a gene: 9. Germline loops: CDR1 MNHNY, CDR2 SVGAGI (reference sequence). The CDR3 has 15 amino acids. The CDR3 nucleotides are TGTGCCAGCAGCCCTCCGACAGGGCCTACAGATACGCAGTATTTT. This sequence encodes CASSPPTGPTDTQYF.

A remark on this clone: Within the sample, other DNA sequences also encode this same CDR3. The rearrangement joins TRBV3-1 (or the pseudogene TRBV3-2) to TRBJ2-1; 12 bases match TRBD2. Germline V gene data show CDR1 as LGHDT and CDR2 as YNNKEL (reference sequence). With 4 bases clipped from V and 4 bases from J, the junction kept 2 bases outside the gene matches. The CDR3 totals 15 residues. The CDR3 is CASSLGLAGYNEQFF. The CDR3 DNA sequence: TGTGCCAGCAGCCTCGGACTAGCGGGGTACAATGAGCAGTTCTTC.

The sample holds one count of this clone. The V and J genes are TRBV29-1 and TRBJ1-2, with 7 nucleotides matching TRBD1. This CDR3 contains 15 residues. V trimming: 2 bases; J trimming: 6 bases; junction bases outside the gene matches: 12. CDR1 and CDR2 (germline): SQVTM, ANQGSEA. CDR3 residues: CSVEPLRIDRDGYTF. The CDR3 DNA reads TGCAGCGTTGAACCCCTCCGAATCGACAGGGATGGCTACACCTTC.

This clone has only a few counts. The V call is TRBV5-6, the J call TRBJ2-1; 7 bases agree with TRBD2. The ends lost 0 bases at V and 2 bases at J; junction bases unmatched: 8. Germline CDR1 and CDR2: SGHDT and YYEEEE. The CDR3 spans 17 residues. CDR3 loop: CASSLAGSGAPYNEQFF. The CDR3 coding sequence is TGTGCCAGCAGCTTGGCCGGAAGCGGGGCACCCTACAATGAGCAGTTCTTC.

The chain combines TRBV5-5 with TRBJ2-1, with a possible D match to TRBD1 (5 bases). This CDR3 is built from 12 residues. Germline values: CDR1 SGHKS, CDR2 YYEKEE (reference sequence). V dropped 4 bases and J dropped 9 bases, with 11 bases sitting between them. DNA for the CDR3: TGTGCCAGCAGCAGCCAGGGTGGTGAGCAGTTCTTC. As protein: CASSSQGGEQFF.

This clone was detected only a few times. The chain joins TRBV11-2 to TRBJ2-7, with TRBD1 matching over 8 bases. CDR3 length equals 11 residues. CDR1 and CDR2 from the germline V gene are SGHAT and FQNNGV. J was trimmed by 13 bases and V by 6 bases; bases with no gene match: 8. The CDR3 DNA follows: TGTGCCAGCAGTCCCGACAGGGGATCTTACTTC. Its protein is CASSPDRGSYF.

V usage is TRBV5-6 and J usage is TRBJ2-3, with D perhaps matching TRBD1 (5 bases). Germline CDR1 and CDR2: SGHDT and YYEEEE. This CDR3 region has 15 residues. The V end lost 4 bases, the J end lost 6 bases, and 18 bases lay between the germline ends. The CDR3 DNA reads TGTGCCAGCAGCCGACTGGACGTACCAGGGGATACGCAGTATTTT. Protein product: CASSRLDVPGDTQYF.

The V call is TRBV5-4, the J call TRBJ2-5; 7 bases are shared with TRBD1. V gave up 4 bases and J gave up 5 bases; unmatched junction bases: 8. Germline V CDR1 and CDR2: SGHNT, YYREEE (reference sequence). This CDR3 contains 14 residues. CDR3 bases: TGTGCCAGCAGCCAAGAGGGGGCGGAGGAGACCCAGTACTTC. This gives the protein CASSQEGAEETQYF. Supplemented by reference TRBV5-4 and TRBJ2-5, the full variable domain reads ETGVTQSPTHLIKTRGQQVTLRCSSQSGHNTVSWYQQALGQGPQFIFQYYREEENGRGNFPPRFSGLQFPNYSSELNVNALELDDSALYLCASSQEGAEETQYFGPGTRLLVL.

This clone was observed a few times. The rearrangement links TRBV13 to TRBJ2-7, with D tentatively TRBD1 (5 bases). V shed 3 bases and J shed 7 bases, with 10 bases lying between them. The CDR3 runs 12 residues. CDR1 is PRHDT and CDR2 is FYEKMQ in the germline V gene (reference sequence). CDR3 sequence reads: CASSFRAGEQYF. In nucleotides, the CDR3 is TGTGCCAGCAGCTTCAGGGCCGGAGAGCAGTACTTC. Filled out from reference TRBV13 and TRBJ2-7, the complete variable domain reads AAGVIQSPRHLIKEKRETATLKCYPIPRHDTVYWYQQGPGQDPQFLISFYEKMQSDKGSIPDRFSAQQFSDYHSELNMSSLELGDSALYFCASSFRAGEQYFGPGTRLTVT.

CDR3 nucleotide sequence: TGTGCCAGCAGCGAGGGAGGACAGGGTTCCGAGCAGTACTTC. Translated, it gives CASSEGGQGSEQYF. The chain links TRBV9 to TRBJ2-7; 8 bases align to TRBD1. J was trimmed by 6 bases and V by 3 bases; bases with no gene match: 8. Per the germline V gene, CDR1 is SGDLS and CDR2 is YYNGEE. The length of the CDR3 is 14 residues.

The chain employs TRBV6-5 and TRBJ2-5; 7 bases fit TRBD2. CDR3 length: 14 amino acids. Germline CDR1 reads MNHEY; CDR2 reads SVGAGI. The V and J ends lost 6 bases and 5 bases, in that order; junction bases with no gene match: 9. This CDR3 reads CASRPTTSEETQYF. CDR3 in DNA: TGTGCCAGCAGGCCAACCACTAGCGAGGAGACCCAGTACTTC.

This clone was observed a handful of times. This chain links TRBV2 with TRBJ1-5; 9 nucleotides line up with TRBD1. The length of the CDR3 is 15 residues. With 8 bases clipped from V and 3 bases from J, the junction kept 8 bases outside the gene matches. Germline V gene lookup returns CDR1 SNHLY and CDR2 FYNNEI. CDR3 residues: CASAHGTGNNQPQHF. For the CDR3, the DNA is TGTGCCAGCGCCCACGGGACAGGGAACAATCAGCCCCAGCATTTT. Together with reference TRBV2 and TRBJ1-5, the CDR3 gives the full variable domain: EPEVTQTPSHQVTQMGQEVILRCVPISNHLYFYWYRQILGQKVEFLVSFYNNEISEKSEIFDDQFSVERPDGSNFTLKIRSTKLEDSAMYFCASAHGTGNNQPQHFGDGTRLSIL.